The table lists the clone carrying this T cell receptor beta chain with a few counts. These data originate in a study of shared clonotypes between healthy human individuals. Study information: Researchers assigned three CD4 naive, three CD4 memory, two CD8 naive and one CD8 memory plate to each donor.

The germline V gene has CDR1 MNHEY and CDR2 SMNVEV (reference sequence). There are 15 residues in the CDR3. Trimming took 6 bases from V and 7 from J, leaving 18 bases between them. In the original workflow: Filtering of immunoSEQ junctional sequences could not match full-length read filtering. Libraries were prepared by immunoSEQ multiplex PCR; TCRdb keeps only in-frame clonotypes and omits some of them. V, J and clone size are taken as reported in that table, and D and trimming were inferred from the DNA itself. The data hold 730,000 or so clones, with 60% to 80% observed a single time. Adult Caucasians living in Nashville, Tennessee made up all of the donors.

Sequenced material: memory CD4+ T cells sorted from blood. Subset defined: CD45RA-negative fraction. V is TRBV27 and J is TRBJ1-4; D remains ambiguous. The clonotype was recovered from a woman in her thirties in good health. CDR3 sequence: CASRPRRSLSEKLFF. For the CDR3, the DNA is TGTGCCAGCAGACCGAGACGGAGCCTTAGTGAAAAACTGTTTTTT.